This T cell receptor (beta chain) was retrieved from a study of CD8 T cells in ankylosing spondylitis. In its sample, this clonotype was seen a few times. The target antigen is unknown. The trim removed 0 bases at V and 4 bases at J, leaving 6 bases unmatched. The V gene's germline CDR1 is SGDLS and CDR2 YYNGEE. This CDR3 has 17 residues. TCRdb analysed the 5' RACE reads with MiXCR anew, one entry per CDR3 protein. The sample lists tens of thousands of distinct CDR3 sequences, roughly 3.1% occurring once. Study-wide results and caveats: In ankylosing spondylitis blood, a motif of fewer than 10 highly homologous TCR beta variants appeared characteristic.

J is TRBJ2-5 and V is TRBV9; 13 bases match TRBD2. Sequenced input: blood, either unsorted or a sorted T cell fraction (not recorded which). The clonotype comes from a male donor with ankylosing spondylitis or in good health (not recorded which). This chain's CDR3 is CASSVGGTSGMSETQYF. The CDR3 DNA sequence: TGTGCCAGCAGCGTAGGGGGGACTAGCGGGATGTCAGAGACCCAGTACTTC. Complete variable domain (other parts from reference TRBV9 and TRBJ2-5): DSGVTQTPKHLITATGQRVTLRCSPRSGDLSVYWYQQSLDQGLQFLIQYYNGEERAKGNILERFSAQQFPDLHSELNLSSLELGDSALYFCASSVGGTSGMSETQYFGPGTRLLVL.